A single sample is the source of the 21 T cell receptor beta chains below, sequenced in a study of blood T cell repertoires in COVID-19. Sequenced by immunoSEQ multiplex PCR; TCRdb stores in-frame clones only, minus some. In the table there are about 180,000 clones, 88% of which are singletons. Sequencing was carried out using peripheral blood. The receptors were sampled from a young woman with acute or convalescent COVID-19.

A remark on this clone: The DNA is left out, because the CDR3 cannot be placed on it with certainty; the CDR3 is given as TCRdb lists it. The chain uses TRBV21-1 and TRBJ1-4. TRBV21-1 represents a pseudogene. The CDR3 is 19 amino acids in total, end residues counted. The CDR3 protein is CASSKGKFGGGARNEKLFF.

The V gene is TRBV27, the J gene TRBJ2-1; a possible D gene is TRBD1 (6 bases). The CDR3 is 14 amino acids. The V end lost 8 bases, the J end lost 7 bases, and 18 bases lay between the germline ends. Germline-derived CDR1 and CDR2 are MNHEY and SMNVEV (reference sequence). In DNA, the CDR3 is TGTGCCAGCCACAACGATCTACAGGGAAATGAGCAGTTCTTC. Translated, it gives CASHNDLQGNEQFF.

This chain links TRBV20-1 with TRBJ1-1; D call uncertain. This CDR3 contains 10 residues. V was cut by 3 bases and J by 6 bases, with 5 bases left in between. Looked up from germline, CDR1 is DFQATT and CDR2 is SNEGSKA (reference sequence). This CDR3 reads CSASYAEAFF. The CDR3 DNA follows: TGCAGTGCTAGCTACGCTGAAGCTTTCTTT.

The chain has TRBV3-1 (or the pseudogene TRBV3-2) and TRBJ1-2; TRBD1 agrees at 7 bases. This CDR3 has 15 residues. V trimming: 3 bases; J trimming: 5 bases; junction bases outside the gene matches: 9. Germline lookup yields CDR1 LGHDT and CDR2 YNNKEL (reference sequence). DNA for the CDR3: TGTGCCAGCAGCCATAGTTCGGGACAGTGGTATGGCTACACCTTC. Its protein product is CASSHSSGQWYGYTF.

This clone has a handful of counts. This chain uses TRBV25-1 with TRBJ2-1; D is possibly TRBD1 (6 bases). V was trimmed by 5 bases and J by 5 bases, leaving 7 bases between them. Per germline, CDR1 MGHDK and CDR2 SYGVNS. This CDR3 is built from 12 residues. CDR3 in DNA: TGTGCCAGCAGTTACAGGGACAATGAGCAGTTCTTC. Its translation: CASSYRDNEQFF.

The rearrangement links TRBV5-1 to TRBJ2-2; 9 positions match TRBD2. With V trimmed by 2 bases and J by 3 bases, 14 bases remained unmatched. The length of the CDR3 is 19 residues. In germline, CDR1 is SGHRS, CDR2 YFSETQ. CDR3 sequence reads: CASSFSSKRERGDTGELFF. The CDR3 DNA follows: TGCGCCAGCAGCTTCTCCTCGAAGCGGGAGCGGGGGGACACCGGGGAGCTGTTTTTT. Filled out from reference TRBV5-1 and TRBJ2-2, the complete variable domain reads KAGVTQTPRYLIKTRGQQVTLSCSPISGHRSVSWYQQTPGQGLQFLFEYFSETQRNKGNFPGRFSGRQFSNSRSEMNVSTLELGDSALYLCASSFSSKRERGDTGELFFGEGSRLTVL.

This chain joins TRBV6-5 and TRBJ1-1, with a possible D match to TRBD1 (6 bases). CDR1 MNHEY and CDR2 SVGAGI come from the germline V gene. The CDR3 has 13 amino acids. Trimming shortened V by 6 bases and J by 5 bases, and 13 bases separated the two germline ends. The CDR3: CASRTGVRTEAFF. DNA for the CDR3: TGTGCCAGCAGGACAGGCGTTCGAACTGAAGCTTTCTTT.

DNA for the CDR3: TGCGCCAGCAGCTTGGTTACTAGCGCGAACACCGGGGAGCTGTTTTTT. Translated: CASSLVTSANTGELFF. This chain uses TRBV5-1 with TRBJ2-2; 7 bases align to TRBD2. V shed 0 bases, J shed 0 bases, and the junction held 2 bases outside the gene matches. From germline, CDR1 is SGHRS and CDR2 YFSETQ. The CDR3 consists of 16 residues.

The chain links TRBV20-1 to TRBJ1-2; no reliable D call. Germline-derived CDR1 and CDR2 are DFQATT and SNEGSKA (reference sequence). This CDR3 region has 8 residues. CDR3 in amino acids: CRGDGYTF. The CDR3 nucleotides are TGCAGGGGCGATGGCTACACCTTC.

The chain is built from TRBV29-1 and TRBJ2-1; TRBD2 aligns across 14 bases. V shed 4 bases and J 8 bases; nucleotides not matched to a gene: 4. In germline, CDR1 is SQVTM, CDR2 ANQGSEA. The CDR3 sequence is 14 residues long. CDR3 in DNA: TGCAGCGTTGTTCGACTAGCGGGAGGGGATGAGCAGTTCTTC. Amino acids: CSVVRLAGGDEQFF.

The gene calls are TRBV3-1 (or the pseudogene TRBV3-2) and TRBJ2-5, with TRBD2 as a possible D gene (6 bases). The V end was cut by 3 bases, the J end by 1 base, with 9 bases between. This CDR3 spans 14 amino acids. Germline V gives CDR1 LGHDT, CDR2 YNNKEL (reference sequence). The CDR3 region has the DNA TGTGCCAGCAGCCAGCTCGGGAGCCAAGAGACCCAGTACTTC. Translated: CASSQLGSQETQYF.

The J gene is TRBJ2-7, the V gene TRBV28, with 10 positions matching TRBD1. The CDR3 spans 15 residues. From germline, CDR1 is MDHEN and CDR2 SYDVKM. After removal of 4 bases from V and 5 bases from J, the junction contained 8 bases not matched to a gene. CDR3: CASSSPGQGIHEQYF. CDR3 DNA sequence: TGTGCCAGCAGTTCTCCGGGACAGGGGATCCACGAGCAGTACTTC.

This chain uses TRBV19 with TRBJ1-2, with D possibly matching TRBD1 (6 bases). This CDR3 contains 12 residues. Germline CDR1 reads LNHDA; CDR2 reads SQIVND (reference sequence). V was shortened by 3 bases and J by 10 bases, with 12 bases between the two germline ends. The CDR3 DNA is TGTGCCAGTAGTATGGGGGCCCGAGCCTACACCTTC. It encodes CASSMGARAYTF. The full variable domain, rest sourced from reference TRBV19 and TRBJ1-2, is DGGITQSPKYLFRKEGQNVTLSCEQNLNHDAMYWYRQDPGQGLRLIYYSQIVNDFQKGDIAEGYSVSREKKESFPLTVTSAQKNPTAFYLCASSMGARAYTFGSGTRLTVV.

The chain employs TRBV4-2 and TRBJ2-1, with 9 bases matching TRBD1. The trim removed 1 base at V and 10 bases at J, leaving 5 bases unmatched. The CDR3 is 14 residues long. The V gene's germline CDR1 is LGHNA and CDR2 YNFKEQ. CDR3 region: CASSQGRQGGEQFF. CDR3 nucleotide sequence: TGTGCCAGCAGCCAAGGTCGACAGGGGGGGGAGCAGTTCTTC.

This chain links TRBV5-8 with TRBJ2-3; 10 nucleotides agree with TRBD1. Germline values: CDR1 SGHTS, CDR2 YDEGEE. V shed 2 bases, J shed 0 bases, and the junction held 3 bases outside the gene matches. This CDR3 is 16 amino acids long. Here the CDR3 reads CASSLGTGVSTDTQYF. The CDR3, as DNA: TGTGCCAGCAGCTTAGGGACAGGGGTGAGCACAGATACGCAGTATTTT. The entire variable domain, with the rest obtained from reference TRBV5-8 and TRBJ2-3, is as follows: EAGVTQSPTHLIKTRGQQATLRCSPISGHTSVYWYQQALGLGLQFLLWYDEGEERNRGNFPPRFSGRQFPNYSSELNVNALELEDSALYLCASSLGTGVSTDTQYFGPGTRLTVL.

The chain links TRBV11-3 to TRBJ2-1; D is unresolved. Trimming pared 5 bases from V and 1 base from J, leaving 6 bases between. Per the germline V gene, CDR1 is SGHNT and CDR2 is YENEEA. CDR3 length: 13 residues. The CDR3 spells CASSPVSYNEQFF. The DNA of the CDR3 is TGTGCCAGCAGCCCAGTTTCCTACAATGAGCAGTTCTTC.

V gene TRBV11-2 combines with J gene TRBJ1-1, with D possibly TRBD1 on 6 matching bases. The CDR3 runs 14 residues. V gave up 5 bases and J gave up 1 base, with 11 bases separating them. The germline gives CDR1 SGHAT, CDR2 FQNNGV. This CDR3 reads CASSPDRRNTEAFF. The CDR3 coding sequence is TGTGCCAGCAGCCCCGACAGGCGGAACACTGAAGCTTTCTTT.

The V call is TRBV29-1, the J call TRBJ2-7; TRBD2 agrees at 7 bases. The CDR3 consists of 12 residues. After removal of 1 base from V and 9 bases from J, the junction contained 6 bases not matched to a gene. The germline V gene has CDR1 SQVTM and CDR2 ANQGSEA. The CDR3 bases are TGCAGCGTTGAAGCGGGAGGAACCTTGCAGTACTTC. This encodes CSVEAGGTLQYF.

This chain uses TRBV5-1 with TRBJ1-1; no reliable D call. Trimming took off 0 bases at V and 4 bases at J, with 13 bases between the two ends. CDR3 size: 15 residues. From germline, CDR1 is SGHRS and CDR2 YFSETQ. The CDR3 spells CASSLAGGRRTEAFF. As DNA, the CDR3 is TGCGCCAGCAGCTTGGCCGGTGGGAGGCGCACTGAAGCTTTCTTT. Together with reference TRBV5-1 and TRBJ1-1, the CDR3 gives the full variable domain: KAGVTQTPRYLIKTRGQQVTLSCSPISGHRSVSWYQQTPGQGLQFLFEYFSETQRNKGNFPGRFSGRQFSNSRSEMNVSTLELGDSALYLCASSLAGGRRTEAFFGQGTRLTVV.

The chain recombines TRBV7-9 with TRBJ1-1; D unresolved. The germline gives CDR1 SEHNR, CDR2 FQNEAQ (reference sequence). Trimming left V 5 bases short and J 0 bases short, with 7 bases between. The CDR3 covers 13 residues. Here the CDR3 reads CASSPSLNTEAFF. CDR3 bases: TGTGCCAGCAGCCCCTCTTTGAACACTGAAGCTTTCTTT.

This clone was seen only once. The chain has TRBV5-6 and TRBJ2-6; 9 nucleotides line up with TRBD1. Per germline, CDR1 SGHDT and CDR2 YYEEEE. The CDR3 consists of 15 residues. After removal of 3 bases from V and 4 bases from J, the junction contained 2 bases not matched to a gene. The CDR3 spells CASSWTGVGANVLTF. CDR3 sequence (DNA): TGTGCCAGCAGCTGGACAGGGGTGGGGGCCAACGTCCTGACTTTC.